Sequencing of this T cell receptor beta chain was carried out in a study of CD8+CD57+ T cells in acquired aplastic anemia. For the study at large: Yields of DNA that came from sorted CD4+ and CD8+ cells averaged roughly 3.2 ug. Study results and caveats: Roughly 30 CD8+ CDR3 sequences occurred in both the patients and the controls.

It was genomic DNA that served as the template for profiling TCR beta VDJ and CDR3. TCRdb re-called the reads through MiXCR, storing one row per CDR3 protein. Of some 180,000 distinct CDR3 sequences in the sample, roughly 60% were seen once. The patients chosen for sequencing had shown expansion of CD8+CD57+ cells (detected by flow cytometry). The patients, all of them, had severe acquired aplastic anemia. This clonotype was observed a few times. The antigen remains unidentified. CDR3 length: 15 residues. Trimming took off 1 base at V and 0 bases at J, with 7 bases between the two ends. The germline CDR1 and CDR2 sequences are SGHTA and FQGNSA.

The gene calls are TRBV7-2 and TRBJ1-5, with D hard to call. The TCR originated in a human donor with aplastic anemia. The sample taken for sequencing was sorted CD4+, CD8+, or CD8+CD57+ T cells (not recorded which) from PBMCs. CDR3 nucleotide sequence: TGTGCCAGCAGCTTAGGACCAGGTAGCAATCAGCCCCAGCATTTT. This translates into CASSLGPGSNQPQHF.